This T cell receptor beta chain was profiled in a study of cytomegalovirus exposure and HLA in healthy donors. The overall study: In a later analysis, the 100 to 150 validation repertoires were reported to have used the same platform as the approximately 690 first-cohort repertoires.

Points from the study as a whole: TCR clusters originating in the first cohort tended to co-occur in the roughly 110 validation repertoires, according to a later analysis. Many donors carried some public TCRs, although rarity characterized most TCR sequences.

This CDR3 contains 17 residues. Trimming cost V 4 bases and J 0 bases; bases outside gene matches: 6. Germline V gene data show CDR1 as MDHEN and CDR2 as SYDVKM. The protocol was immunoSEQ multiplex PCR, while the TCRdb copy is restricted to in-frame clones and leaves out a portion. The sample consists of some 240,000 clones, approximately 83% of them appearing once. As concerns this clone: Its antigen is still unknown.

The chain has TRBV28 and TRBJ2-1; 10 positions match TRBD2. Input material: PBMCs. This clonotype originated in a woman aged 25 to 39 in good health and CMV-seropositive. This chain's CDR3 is CASSSMSGRGSYNEQFF. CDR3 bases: TGTGCCAGCAGTTCGATGAGCGGGAGGGGCTCCTACAATGAGCAGTTCTTC.